This T cell receptor beta chain was recorded in a study of shared clonotypes between healthy human individuals. Germline CDR1 is PRHDT and CDR2 is FYEKMQ (reference sequence). V lost 5 bases, J lost 3 bases, and 17 bases lay in between. This CDR3 is built from 15 residues. CD8 cells classed as naive were CD45RO-negative and positively selected for CCR7, excluding terminally differentiated effector memory CD45RA+ cells. Measured with immunoSEQ multiplex PCR; TCRdb has only the in-frame clones, and not every one. In the table there are about 2 million clones, over 85% of which are singletons. The sequence derives from a man aged 18 to 29 in good health. The specimen was naive CD8+ T cells sorted from blood. The chain has TRBV13 and TRBJ2-7, with D possibly matching TRBD1 (6 bases). The DNA of the CDR3 is TGTGCCAGCAGCCCACGCCGGGACACTTACTACGAGCAGTACTTC. It codes for CASSPRRDTYYEQYF.